This TCR beta chain stems from a study of T-cell memory formation after mild COVID-19 (dated by TCRdb to 2020 to 2022). In terms of the full investigation: TCR sequence clusters from the two donors were found to be largely donor specific. Longitudinal TCRalpha and TCRbeta repertoire sequencing tracked T-cell clones expanding and contracting after mild COVID-19 in two donors. The cohort comprised two young, previously healthy adult volunteers, one female and one male. Summary of the overall study and its limitations: Clones that contracted from day 15 to 85 showed balanced CD4/CD8 phenotypes, whereas a second wave of clones that expanded from day 15 to 37 leaned towards CD4+. SARS-CoV-2 specificity was not confirmed for the second-wave clones peaking on day 37. The detection of some responding clones in pre-infection memory suggests that pre-existing cross-reactive memory T cells joined the SARS-CoV-2 response. Contracting CD4+ clones were found mainly in CM and EM memory subsets, while CD8+ clones were enriched in EMRA. The study covered only a couple of mild cases, and larger cohorts including severe cases with pre-infection samples were considered necessary.

Based on the germline V gene, the CDR1 and CDR2 sequences are SGHVS and FNYEAQ. Taken from cysteine to phenylalanine, the CDR3 has 14 residues. Left in the record is the CDR3 DNA by itself, 42 bases read in frame from the first base. The junction shows trimming of 6 bases on V and 3 bases on J, plus 14 bases between the germline ends. The instrument given in TCRdb is Illumina NovaSeq 6000. Using 5'RACE with constant-segment primers, TCRalpha and TCRbeta cDNA libraries were constructed, with sample barcodes and unique molecular identifiers added in the process. RNA was extracted from every sample with Trizol reagent. Library amplification was performed in two PCR steps, and a second sample barcode and Illumina TruSeq adapters were introduced in the second step. The libraries were sequenced on an Illumina NovaSeq using 2 x 150 bp paired-end reads. From the authors' description of their analysis: The reads were demultiplexed and collapsed into UMI-guided consensus sequences using migec v1.2.7. Using mixcr v2.1.11, UMI consensuses were aligned to TRA and TRB V and J templates and then assembled into clonotypes. A clonotype was counted as expanded or contracted only when both edgeR and NoisET called the clonotype significant, with the noise models trained on biological replicates. edgeR calls used a false discovery rate-adjusted p below 0.01 and a log2 fold-change threshold of 1. PCA with hierarchical clustering of max-normalized trajectories of the 1000 most abundant clonotypes was used as exploratory dynamics analysis. The CD4 or CD8 phenotype of responding clones was assigned using the separately sequenced CD4+ and CD8+ repertoires. TCRdb applied fastp at Q25 and MiXCR to the public reads, then kept only in-frame beta chains. Rows matching on CDR3 protein sequence are summarized as one entry with the most common DNA and genes. Clone size and V and J calls follow TCRdb, not the original study. The sample contains fewer than 600,000 distinct CDR3 sequences, roughly 20% of them found a single time. The ten top clones hold around 9.2% of the sample.

PBMCs were isolated by Ficoll-Paque density gradient centrifugation. In the case of this clonotype: The antigen this receptor binds is unknown. No base quality values were provided; no much bigger clone lies one nucleotide off.

The source is an adult woman who had mild COVID-19 (a few samples of this study predate the infection). The sample titles of this study are shuffled in the database, so cell type and time point are left out; the donor was told from shared clones. The chain uses TRBV7-6 and TRBJ2-5; TRBD2 is a weak D gene call, 6 bases matching. The source material was PBMCs or a T cell subset sorted from them (not recorded which). The CDR3 reads as follows: CASRGLAPKETQYF. The nucleotides read TGTGCCAGCAGAGGGCTAGCGCCCAAAGAGACCCAGTACTTC.